This T cell receptor (beta chain) emerged from a study of control samples from healthy donors and cancer patients. The CDR3 totals 14 residues. Germline V lookup: CDR1 SQVTM, CDR2 ANQGSEA. J gave up 3 bases and V 3 bases, and 5 bases lay outside the gene matches. Assay used: immunoSEQ multiplex PCR; TCRdb lists only in-frame clones, some missing. The table lists roughly 370,000 clones, around nine tenths of them singletons. This sequence originates from a man aged 35 to 55 with head and neck cancer. The J gene is TRBJ1-2, the V gene TRBV29-1; 9 bases fit TRBD1. The sample was PBMCs. The CDR3 region is CSVDWTGDDYGYTF. The CDR3 nucleotides read TGCAGCGTTGACTGGACAGGGGATGACTATGGCTACACCTTC.